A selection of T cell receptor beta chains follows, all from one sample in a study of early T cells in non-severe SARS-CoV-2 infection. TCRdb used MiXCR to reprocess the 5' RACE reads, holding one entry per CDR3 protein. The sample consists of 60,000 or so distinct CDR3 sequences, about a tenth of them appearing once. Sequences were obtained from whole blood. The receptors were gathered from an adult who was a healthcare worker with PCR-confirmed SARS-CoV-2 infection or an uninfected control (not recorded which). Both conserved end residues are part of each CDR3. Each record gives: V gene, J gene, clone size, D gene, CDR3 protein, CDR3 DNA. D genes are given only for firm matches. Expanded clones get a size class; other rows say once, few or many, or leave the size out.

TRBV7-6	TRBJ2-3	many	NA	CASSLVSGSTDTQYF	TGTGCCAGCAGCTTGGTGAGCGGCAGCACAGATACGCAGTATTTT
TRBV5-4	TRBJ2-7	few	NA	CASSSAPPPLEQYF	TGTGCCAGCAGCTCGGCTCCCCCTCCACTCGAGCAGTACTTC
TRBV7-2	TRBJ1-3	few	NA	CASSLDGPGNTIYF	TGTGCCAGCAGCTTAGACGGACCTGGAAACACCATATATTTT
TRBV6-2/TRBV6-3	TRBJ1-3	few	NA	CASNDRTGSGNTIYF	TGTGCCAGCAACGACCGCACCGGCTCTGGAAACACCATATATTTT
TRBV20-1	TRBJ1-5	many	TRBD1	CSARDLGTGIYQPQHF	TGCAGTGCTAGAGATTTAGGGACAGGGATCTATCAGCCCCAGCATTTT
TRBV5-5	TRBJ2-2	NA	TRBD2	CASSFAGGRTGELFF	TGTGCCAGCAGCTTCGCGGGGGGCCGCACCGGGGAGCTGTTTTTT
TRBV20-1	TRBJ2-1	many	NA	CSAMGFGYNEQFF	TGCAGTGCTATGGGGTTCGGTTACAATGAGCAGTTCTTC
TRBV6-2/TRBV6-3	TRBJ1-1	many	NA	CASSYKRNTEAFF	TGTGCCAGCAGCTATAAGCGGAACACTGAAGCTTTCTTT
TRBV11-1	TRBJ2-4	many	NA	CASSLALPSDSVAKNIQYF	TGTGCCAGCAGCTTAGCGCTCCCATCAGACTCAGTAGCCAAAAACATTCAGTACTTC
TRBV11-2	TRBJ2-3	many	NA	CASSLEGGLQDTQYF	TGTGCCAGCAGCTTAGAGGGGGGACTCCAAGATACGCAGTATTTT
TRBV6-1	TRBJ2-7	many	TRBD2	CASSELGGSSYEQYF	TGTGCCAGCAGTGAGCTTGGCGGGAGCTCCTACGAGCAGTACTTC
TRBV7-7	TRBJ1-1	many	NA	CASSLNSRSEAFF	TGTGCTAGCAGCTTGAATAGCAGGTCTGAAGCTTTCTTT
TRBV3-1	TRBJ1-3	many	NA	CASSHDGSGNTIYF	TGTGCCAGCAGCCACGATGGGTCTGGAAACACCATATATTTT
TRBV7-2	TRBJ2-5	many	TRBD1	CASSLRQGYETQYF	TGTGCCAGCAGCTTAAGACAGGGTTACGAGACCCAGTACTTC
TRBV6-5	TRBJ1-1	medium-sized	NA	CASSYSGQEAFF	TGTGCCAGCAGTTACTCAGGACAGGAAGCTTTCTTT
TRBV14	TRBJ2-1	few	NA	CASSPGRLWSTVF	TGTGCCAGCAGCCCGGGGCGGCTCTGGTCTACGGTCTTC
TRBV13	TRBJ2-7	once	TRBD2	CASSPGLASGYEQYF	TGTGCCAGCAGCCCCGGACTAGCGAGCGGCTACGAGCAGTACTTC
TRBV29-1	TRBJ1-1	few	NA	CSVDGTDMGDTEAFF	TGCAGCGTTGATGGGACCGATATGGGGGACACTGAAGCTTTCTTT
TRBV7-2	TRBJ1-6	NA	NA	CASSPRESYNSPLHF	TGTGCCAGCAGCCCCAGGGAGTCCTATAATTCACCCCTCCACTTT
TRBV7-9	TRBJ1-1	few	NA	CASSLGLRSAAFF	TGTGCCAGCAGCTTAGGGCTCCGGAGCGCCGCTTTCTTT
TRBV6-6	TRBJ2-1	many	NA	CASGSGVRGYNEQFF	TGTGCCAGCGGGAGCGGGGTAAGGGGGTACAATGAGCAGTTCTTC
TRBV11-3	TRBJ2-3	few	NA	CASSLIAADTQYF	TGTGCCAGCAGCTTAATTGCAGCAGATACGCAGTATTTT
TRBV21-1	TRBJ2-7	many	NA	CASSSTQGVEQYF	TGTGCCAGCAGCAGCACACAGGGAGTCGAGCAGTACTTC
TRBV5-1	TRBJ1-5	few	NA	CASSLGVDHNQPQHF	TGCGCCAGCAGCTTGGGGGTTGACCACAATCAGCCCCAGCATTTT
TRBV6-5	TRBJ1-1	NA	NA	CASSPREGVTEAFF	TGTGCCAGCAGTCCCAGGGAGGGGGTCACTGAAGCTTTCTTT
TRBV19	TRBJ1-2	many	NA	CASKSESIYGYTF	TGTGCCAGTAAATCGGAATCAATCTATGGCTACACCTTC
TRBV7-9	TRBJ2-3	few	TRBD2	CASSFSRSGGGDTQYF	TGTGCCAGCAGCTTCTCGAGGAGCGGGGGAGGGGATACGCAGTATTTT
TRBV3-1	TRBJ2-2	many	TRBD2	CASSLGLAGGLSGELFF	TGTGCCAGCAGCCTGGGACTAGCGGGGGGTTTGTCCGGGGAGCTGTTTTTT
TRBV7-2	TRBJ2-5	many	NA	CASSKTGLQETQYF	TGTGCCAGCAGCAAGACAGGACTGCAAGAGACCCAGTACTTC
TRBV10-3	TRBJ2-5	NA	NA	CAIAEGETQYF	TGTGCCATCGCGGAGGGAGAGACCCAGTACTTC
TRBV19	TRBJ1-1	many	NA	CASSFQGLRGEAFF	TGTGCCAGTAGTTTCCAAGGCCTTCGGGGTGAAGCTTTCTTT
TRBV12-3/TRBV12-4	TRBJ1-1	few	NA	CASRYRTEAFF	TGTGCCAGCAGGTATCGCACTGAAGCTTTCTTT
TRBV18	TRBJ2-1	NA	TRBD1	CASSRRDRLYNEQFF	TGTGCCAGCTCACGGAGGGACAGGCTCTACAATGAGCAGTTCTTC